This T cell receptor beta chain was captured in a study of T cell repertoires in cytomegalovirus infection (dated by TCRdb to the late 2010s). About the full investigation: Peptide stimulations targeted recently identified HLA-C-restricted CMV epitopes, whose presentation resists viral immunomodulation, together with well-studied HLA-B-restricted epitopes. Donor HLA type was relevant to the analysis, because carriage of CMV infection together with the matching HLA type was indicated by public TCR beta signatures. What the study reported, not specific to this receptor: In both this cohort and an independent cohort of under 450 donors, the cumulative frequency of public TCR beta family members distinguished carriers of CMV infection plus the relevant HLA type. The ex vivo response was dominated by HLA-C-restricted CMV-specific TCR beta clonotypes, which also provided the single most frequent clonotype in two of eight donors.

Relative to germline, V is missing 2 bases and J is missing 7 bases, with 10 bases of the junction outside any gene match. CDR1 is given as MDHEN and CDR2 as SYDVKM, both from the germline V gene. The cysteine opens and the phenylalanine closes a CDR3 of 17 amino acids. Just the 51-base CDR3 DNA is kept, in frame starting at base 1. TCRdb lists the instrument as Illumina HiSeq 1500. TCRdb itself trimmed the public reads at Q25 with fastp, ran MiXCR and retained productive beta chains. Every distinct CDR3 protein forms one entry, paired with its most common genes and DNA. The sample contains 250,000 to 300,000 distinct CDR3 sequences, less than 25% of them found a single time. Roughly 20% of the sample comes from the top ten. This clonotype came up many times. Its antigen remains undetermined. Base-call qualities are not available, and no considerably larger clone is one nucleotide away. The sample's treatment or condition label, in plain terms: in vitro stimulation with specific CMV peptide epitopes to enrich CMV-specific T cells.

Specimen: cultured PBMCs, collected from culture after CMV antigen stimulation. The sequence derives from a human donor in good health (CMV status not recorded). Some clones in this sample may be carry-over from other donors' samples. The chain was built from TRBV28 and TRBJ1-6, and TRBD1 matches 8 of the central bases. Here the CDR3 is given as CASSLLRDRYLNSPLHF. The DNA sequence is TGTGCCAGCAGTTTACTTAGGGACAGGTACCTCAATTCACCCCTCCACTTT.